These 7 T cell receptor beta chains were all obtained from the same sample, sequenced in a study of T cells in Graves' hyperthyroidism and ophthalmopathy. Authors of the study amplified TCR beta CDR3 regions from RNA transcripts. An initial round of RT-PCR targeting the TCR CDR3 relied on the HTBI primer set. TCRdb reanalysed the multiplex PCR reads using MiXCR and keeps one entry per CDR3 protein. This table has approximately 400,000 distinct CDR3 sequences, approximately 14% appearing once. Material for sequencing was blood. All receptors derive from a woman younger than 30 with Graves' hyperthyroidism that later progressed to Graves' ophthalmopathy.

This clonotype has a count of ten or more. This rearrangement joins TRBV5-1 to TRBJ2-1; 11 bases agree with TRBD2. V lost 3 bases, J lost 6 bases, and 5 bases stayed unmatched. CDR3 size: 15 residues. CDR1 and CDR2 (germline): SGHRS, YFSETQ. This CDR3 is CASSYLAGGVNEQFF. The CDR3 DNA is TGCGCCAGCAGCTACCTAGCGGGAGGAGTCAATGAGCAGTTCTTC.

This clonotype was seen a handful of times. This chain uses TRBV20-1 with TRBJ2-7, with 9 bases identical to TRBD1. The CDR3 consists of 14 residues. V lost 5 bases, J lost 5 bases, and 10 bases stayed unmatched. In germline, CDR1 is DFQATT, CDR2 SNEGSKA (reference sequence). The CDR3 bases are TGCAGTGCTCGATGGGGACAGGGACACAACGAGCAGTACTTC. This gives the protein CSARWGQGHNEQYF.

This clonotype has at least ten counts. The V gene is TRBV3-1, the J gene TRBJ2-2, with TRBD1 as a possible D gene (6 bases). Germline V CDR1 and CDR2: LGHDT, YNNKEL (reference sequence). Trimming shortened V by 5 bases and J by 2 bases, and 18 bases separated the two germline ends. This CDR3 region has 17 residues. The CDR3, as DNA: TGTGCCAGCAGCGATCCGGGACACCAAGCAAACACCGGGGAGCTGTTTTTT. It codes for CASSDPGHQANTGELFF.

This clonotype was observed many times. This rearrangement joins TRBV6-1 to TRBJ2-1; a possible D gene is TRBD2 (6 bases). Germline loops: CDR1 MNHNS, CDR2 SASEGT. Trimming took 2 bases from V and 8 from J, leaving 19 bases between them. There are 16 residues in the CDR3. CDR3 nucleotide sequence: TGTGCCAGCAGTGAATATCGGTGGGAGTGGAGGGATGAGCAGTTCTTC. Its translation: CASSEYRWEWRDEQFF.

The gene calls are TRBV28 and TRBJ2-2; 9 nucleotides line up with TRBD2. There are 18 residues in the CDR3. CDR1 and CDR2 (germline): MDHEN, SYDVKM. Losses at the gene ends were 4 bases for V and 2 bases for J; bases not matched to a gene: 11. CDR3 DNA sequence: TGTGCCAGCAGTTCCACCCTAACTAGCGGGCTAAACACCGGGGAGCTGTTTTTT. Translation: CASSSTLTSGLNTGELFF.

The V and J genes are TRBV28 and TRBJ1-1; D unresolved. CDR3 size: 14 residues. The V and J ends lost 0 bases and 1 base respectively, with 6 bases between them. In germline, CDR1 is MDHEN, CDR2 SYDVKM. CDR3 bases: TGTGCCAGCAGTTTATGGCAAAAGAACACTGAAGCTTTCTTT. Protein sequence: CASSLWQKNTEAFF.

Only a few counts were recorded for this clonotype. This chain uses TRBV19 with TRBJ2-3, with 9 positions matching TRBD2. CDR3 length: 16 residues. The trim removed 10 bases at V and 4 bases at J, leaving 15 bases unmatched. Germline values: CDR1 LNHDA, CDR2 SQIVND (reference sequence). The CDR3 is CATSGLAGWESDTQYF. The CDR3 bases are TGTGCCACCTCAGGGCTAGCGGGATGGGAATCAGATACGCAGTATTTT.